In its sample, the clone carrying this T cell receptor (beta chain) was seen once. The target antigen is unknown. These data originate in a study of cytomegalovirus exposure and HLA in healthy donors. The study, taken as a whole, reports: With DRB1 most and HLA-C fewest, TCR association rates differed between HLA loci in a later analysis. In vitro data verified a few CMV-associated chains as specific for CMV antigens. Most subjects' HLA-A and HLA-B alleles were reportedly predicted from TCR beta sequences.

The PCR made use of 60 Vbeta and 13 Jbeta primers. Method: immunoSEQ multiplex PCR; TCRdb's copy keeps in-frame clones and lacks some. This table has about 150,000 clones, over 60% appearing once. V was clipped by 5 bases and J by 4 bases; unmatched bases: 12. This CDR3 comprises 16 residues. The germline V gene has CDR1 SGHVS and CDR2 FQNEAQ. The clonotype was recovered from a woman aged 30 to 39 in good health and CMV-seropositive. The specimen was PBMCs. This chain links TRBV7-8 with TRBJ2-3, with 7 bases identical to TRBD2. DNA of the CDR3: TGTGCCAGCAGCCTCGCACGGACTAGTAGGTCAGATACGCAGTATTTT. It specifies CASSLARTSRSDTQYF.